The clone carrying this T cell receptor (beta chain) has only a few counts. This record comes from a study of patients and donors after allogeneic stem cell transplantation. V was shortened by 6 bases and J by 0 bases, with 18 bases between the two germline ends. The V gene's germline CDR1 is SNHLY and CDR2 FYNNEI. This CDR3 is 17 amino acids long. One entry per CDR3 protein results from TCRdb running MiXCR on the RT-PCR reads. The sample yields 25,000 or so distinct CDR3 sequences, 7% to 8.5% seen once. The sequenced sample was blood, either unsorted or a sorted T cell fraction (not recorded which). The clonotype was recovered from a human donor who was either an allogeneic HSCT recipient or a stem cell or donor lymphocyte infusion donor (not recorded which). It is not recorded whose cells these are; they may come from a transplant donor. The chain is built from TRBV2 and TRBJ1-5; D not resolved. The CDR3 sequence is CASRDKATYYSNQPQHF. CDR3 coding DNA: TGTGCCAGCAGGGATAAGGCGACGTATTATAGCAATCAGCCCCAGCATTTT.